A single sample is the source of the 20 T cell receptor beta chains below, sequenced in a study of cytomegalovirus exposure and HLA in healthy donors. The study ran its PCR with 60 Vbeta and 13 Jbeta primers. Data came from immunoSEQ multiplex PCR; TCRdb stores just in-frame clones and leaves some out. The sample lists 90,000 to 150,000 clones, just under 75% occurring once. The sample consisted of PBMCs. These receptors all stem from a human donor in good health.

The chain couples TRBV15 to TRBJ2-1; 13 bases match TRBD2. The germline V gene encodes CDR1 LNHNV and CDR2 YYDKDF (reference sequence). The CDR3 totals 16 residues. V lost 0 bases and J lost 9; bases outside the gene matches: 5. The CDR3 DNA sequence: TGTGCCACCAGCAGAGAAGCGGGACTAGCGGGAATTGAGCAGTTCTTC. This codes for CATSREAGLAGIEQFF.

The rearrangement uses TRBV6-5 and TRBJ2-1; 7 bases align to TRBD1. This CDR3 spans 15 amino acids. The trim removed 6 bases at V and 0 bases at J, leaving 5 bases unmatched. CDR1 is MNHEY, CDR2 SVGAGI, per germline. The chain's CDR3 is CASRYDRDSYNEQFF. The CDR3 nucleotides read TGTGCCAGCAGGTACGACAGGGACTCCTACAATGAGCAGTTCTTC.

The CDR3: CAWSVRGQGVWNQPQHF. The DNA for the CDR3 is TGTGCCTGGAGTGTACGGGGACAGGGGGTATGGAATCAGCCCCAGCATTTT. The genes are TRBV30 and TRBJ1-5; 11 bases fit TRBD1. V trimming: 0 bases; J trimming: 4 bases; junction bases outside the gene matches: 8. From germline, CDR1 is GTSNPN and CDR2 SVGIG (reference sequence). The CDR3 covers 17 residues.

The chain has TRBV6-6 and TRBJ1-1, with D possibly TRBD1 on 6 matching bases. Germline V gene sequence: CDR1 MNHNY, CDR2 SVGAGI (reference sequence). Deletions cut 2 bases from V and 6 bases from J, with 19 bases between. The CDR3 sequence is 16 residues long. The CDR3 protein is CASSYPQGPLDPEAFF. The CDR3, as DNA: TGTGCCAGCAGTTACCCGCAGGGGCCCTTAGACCCTGAAGCTTTCTTT.

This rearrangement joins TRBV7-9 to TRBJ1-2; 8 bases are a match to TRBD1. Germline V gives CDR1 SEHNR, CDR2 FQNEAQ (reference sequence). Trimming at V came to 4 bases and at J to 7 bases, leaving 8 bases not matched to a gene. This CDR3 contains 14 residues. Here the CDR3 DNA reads TGTGCCAGCAGCTCTACCGGACAGGGAGTTGGCTACACCTTC. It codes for CASSSTGQGVGYTF.

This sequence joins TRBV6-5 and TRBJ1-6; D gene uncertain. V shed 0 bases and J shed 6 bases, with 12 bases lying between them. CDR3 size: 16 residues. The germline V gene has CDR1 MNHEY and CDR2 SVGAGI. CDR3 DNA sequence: TGTGCCAGCAGTTACTCGAGCGGGCAGATTAATTCACCCCTCCACTTT. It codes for CASSYSSGQINSPLHF.

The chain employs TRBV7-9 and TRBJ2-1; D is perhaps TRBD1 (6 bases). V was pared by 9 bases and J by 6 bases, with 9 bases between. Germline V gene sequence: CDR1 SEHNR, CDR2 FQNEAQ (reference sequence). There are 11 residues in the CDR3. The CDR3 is CASTTGNEQFF. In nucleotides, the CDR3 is TGTGCCAGTACGACAGGCAATGAGCAGTTCTTC.

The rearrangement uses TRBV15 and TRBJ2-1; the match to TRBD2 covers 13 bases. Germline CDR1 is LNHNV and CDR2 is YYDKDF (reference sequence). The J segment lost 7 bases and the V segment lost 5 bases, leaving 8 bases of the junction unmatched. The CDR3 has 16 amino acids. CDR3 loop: CATSAGLAGVRNEQFF. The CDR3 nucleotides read TGTGCCACCAGCGCCGGACTAGCGGGAGTAAGGAATGAGCAGTTCTTC.

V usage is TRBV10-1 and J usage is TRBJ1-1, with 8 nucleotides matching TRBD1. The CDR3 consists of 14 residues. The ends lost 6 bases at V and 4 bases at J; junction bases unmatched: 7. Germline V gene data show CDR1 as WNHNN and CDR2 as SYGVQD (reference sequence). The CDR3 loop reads CASRGQAESTEAFF. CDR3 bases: TGCGCCAGCAGGGGACAGGCCGAGAGCACTGAAGCTTTCTTT.

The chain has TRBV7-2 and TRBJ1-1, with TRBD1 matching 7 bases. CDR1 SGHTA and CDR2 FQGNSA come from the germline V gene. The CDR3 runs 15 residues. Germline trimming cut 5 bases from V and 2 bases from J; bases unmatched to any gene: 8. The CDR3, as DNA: TGTGCCAGCAGCCAGCGACAGGGACTCAACACTGAAGCTTTCTTT. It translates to CASSQRQGLNTEAFF.

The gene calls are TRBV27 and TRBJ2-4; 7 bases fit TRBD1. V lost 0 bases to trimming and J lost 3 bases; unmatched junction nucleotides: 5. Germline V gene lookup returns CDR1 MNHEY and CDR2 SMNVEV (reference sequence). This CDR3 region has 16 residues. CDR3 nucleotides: TGTGCCAGCAGTTTATCTGCAGGGGGAAACAAAAACATTCAGTACTTC. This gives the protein CASSLSAGGNKNIQYF.

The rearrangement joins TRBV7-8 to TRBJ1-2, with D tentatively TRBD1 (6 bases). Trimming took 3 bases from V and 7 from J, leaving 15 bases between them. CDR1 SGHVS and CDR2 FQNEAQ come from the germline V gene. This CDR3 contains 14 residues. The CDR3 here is CASSFGRGGSGYTF. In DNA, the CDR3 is TGTGCCAGCAGCTTTGGCAGGGGCGGCAGTGGCTACACCTTC.

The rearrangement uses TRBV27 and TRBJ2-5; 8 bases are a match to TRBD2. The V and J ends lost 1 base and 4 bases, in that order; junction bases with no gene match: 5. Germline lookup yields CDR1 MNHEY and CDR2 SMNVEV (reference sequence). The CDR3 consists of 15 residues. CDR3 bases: TGTGCCAGCAGTTTATTGTCCGGGAGGGGAGAGACCCAGTACTTC. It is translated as CASSLLSGRGETQYF.

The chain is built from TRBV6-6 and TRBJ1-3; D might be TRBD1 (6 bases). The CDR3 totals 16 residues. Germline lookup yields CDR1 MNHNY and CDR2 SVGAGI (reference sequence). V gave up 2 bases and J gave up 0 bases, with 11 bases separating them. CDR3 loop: CASSYPPTGSGNTIYF. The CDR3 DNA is TGTGCCAGCAGTTACCCCCCGACAGGCTCTGGAAACACCATATATTTT.

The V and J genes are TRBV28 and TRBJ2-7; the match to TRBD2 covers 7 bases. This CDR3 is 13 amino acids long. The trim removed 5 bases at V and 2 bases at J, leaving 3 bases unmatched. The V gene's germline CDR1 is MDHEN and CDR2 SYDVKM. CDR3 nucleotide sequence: TGTGCCAGCAGTCGGGGGGTGGCCTACGAGCAGTACTTC. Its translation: CASSRGVAYEQYF.

Written as DNA, the CDR3 is TGTGCCAGCAGCTTAGGACAGTACGAGACCCAGTACTTC. Amino acid sequence: CASSLGQYETQYF. The chain combines TRBV7-9 with TRBJ2-5, with D tentatively TRBD1 (5 bases). V shed 1 base and J shed 5 bases, with 8 bases lying between them. The CDR3 is made up of 13 amino acids. Germline CDR1 and CDR2: SEHNR and FQNEAQ (reference sequence).

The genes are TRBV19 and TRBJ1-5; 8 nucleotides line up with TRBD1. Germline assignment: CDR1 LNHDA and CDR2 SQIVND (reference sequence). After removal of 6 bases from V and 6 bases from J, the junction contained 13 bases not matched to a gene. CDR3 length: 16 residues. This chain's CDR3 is CASRHMAQGAVQPQHF. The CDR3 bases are TGTGCCAGTAGACATATGGCTCAGGGGGCTGTTCAGCCCCAGCATTTT.

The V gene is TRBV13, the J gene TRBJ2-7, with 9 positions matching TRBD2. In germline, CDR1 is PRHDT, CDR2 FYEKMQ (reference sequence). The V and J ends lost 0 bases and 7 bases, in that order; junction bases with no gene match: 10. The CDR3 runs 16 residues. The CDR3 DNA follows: TGTGCCAGCAGCTTAGGCGACCTAGCGGGGACGGGGGAGCAGTACTTC. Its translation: CASSLGDLAGTGEQYF.

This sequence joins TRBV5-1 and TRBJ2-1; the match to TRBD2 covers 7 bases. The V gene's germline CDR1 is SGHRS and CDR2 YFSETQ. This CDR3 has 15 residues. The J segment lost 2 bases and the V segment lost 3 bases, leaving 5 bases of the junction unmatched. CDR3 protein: CASSSLADTYNEQFF. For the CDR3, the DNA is TGCGCCAGCAGCTCGCTAGCGGACACCTACAATGAGCAGTTCTTC.

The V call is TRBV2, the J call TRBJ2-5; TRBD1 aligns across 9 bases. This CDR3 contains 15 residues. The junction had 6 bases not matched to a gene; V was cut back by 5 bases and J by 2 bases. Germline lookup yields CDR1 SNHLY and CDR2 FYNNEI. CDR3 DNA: TGTGCCAGCAGTCCGACAGGGGGAAAACAAGAGACCCAGTACTTC. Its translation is CASSPTGGKQETQYF.